The clone carrying this T cell receptor beta chain is labeled as medium-sized. Its antigen is not identified. This entry belongs to a study of vaccination and CD4 T cells after COVID-19. Notes on the study in general: Spike mono-reactivity was found in 304 of 307 vaccine-specific clones from convalescent patients.

This CDR3 has 12 amino acids. V was clipped by 6 bases and J by 5 bases, with 13 bases between them. CDR1 DFQATT and CDR2 SNEGSKA come from the germline V gene (reference sequence). The treatment here: roughly ten-day PBMC culture with coronavirus spike peptide pools or control peptides (ViraFEST assay). With the Oncomine TCR Beta short-read assay, DNA from cultured CD4+ T cells was sequenced. TCRdb reanalysed the PCR reads using MiXCR and keeps one entry per CDR3 protein. Seen here are over 15,000 distinct CDR3 sequences, about 44% observed once, and the top ten hold around 6.5%. The chain is built from TRBV20-1 and TRBJ1-2; D call uncertain. The clonotype was recovered from a human donor who had recovered from COVID-19. The starting material was CD4+ T cells from blood, cultured in vitro, obtained before SARS-CoV-2 vaccination. CDR3 residues: CSADLSGYGYTF. In DNA, the CDR3 is TGCAGTGCCGATTTATCGGGGTATGGCTACACCTTC.